This TCR beta chain was obtained from a study of metastatic and nonmetastatic thyroid tumors. Study summary: Blood and tumor or nodule tissue repertoires from malignant and benign thyroid patients were compared.

TCRdb recomputed clones from the PCR reads via MiXCR. Among about 4,700 clones listed, 34% were seen once. Germline values: CDR1 SGHAT, CDR2 FQNNGV. This CDR3 is built from 16 residues. Trimming took 0 bases from V and 3 from J, leaving 14 bases between them. No patient received treatment before thyroid surgery. The sequence was collected from a male donor with papillary thyroid cancer or a benign thyroid nodule (not recorded which). Some clones in this sample may be carry-over from other donors' samples. J is TRBJ1-2 and V is TRBV11-2; maybe TRBD1 (5 bases). Material: adjacent normal tissue. CDR3 DNA: TGTGCCAGCAGCTTAGATTCGGCAGGGAACTACTATGGCTACACCTTC. Translating it yields CASSLDSAGNYYGYTF.